A selection of T cell receptor beta chains follows, all from one sample in a study of T cell clonotyping in hematopoietic cell transplantation. Some clones are missing from TCRdb's copy, which holds only in-frame ones; the method was immunoSEQ multiplex PCR. This sample has 13,000 to 15,000 clones, with around 98% found just once. Here the sequenced sample was peripheral blood mononuclear cells, taken 30 days after allogeneic stem cell transplant. Receptor source: a female patient aged 50-59 years who had an allogeneic stem cell transplant from an unrelated donor, so T cells may come from the graft donor. Some clones in this sample may be carry-over from other donors' samples. Each CDR3 is given with its conserved first and last residue. Fields, in order: J gene, D gene, V gene, clone size, CDR3 DNA, CDR3 protein. A D gene is named only where the DNA matches it firmly. Size values are once, few and many counts, or a class for expanded clones, and some rows have none.

j_gene: TRBJ2-3
d_gene: TRBD2
v_gene: TRBV4-1
abundance: once
CDR3nt: TGCGCCAGCAGCCAAGAGACGCGGACTAGGGGAGCTACGCAGTATTTT
CDR3aa: CASSQETRTRGATQYF

j_gene: TRBJ1-2
d_gene: .
v_gene: TRBV30
abundance: .
CDR3nt: TGTGCCTGCCAGACAAACCATAACTATGGCTACACCTTC
CDR3aa: CACQTNHNYGYTF

j_gene: TRBJ1-1
d_gene: .
v_gene: TRBV27
abundance: .
CDR3nt: TGTGCCAGCAGTTTGGGGGGACGCATGAACACTGAAGCTTTCTTT
CDR3aa: CASSLGGRMNTEAFF

j_gene: TRBJ1-2
d_gene: .
v_gene: TRBV5-4
abundance: .
CDR3nt: TGTGCCAGCAGCTTGGATTCAAGGGGCTACACCTTC
CDR3aa: CASSLDSRGYTF

j_gene: TRBJ2-3
d_gene: TRBD2
v_gene: TRBV10-3
abundance: .
CDR3nt: TGTGCCGCAGCGGGGGATACGCAGTATTTT
CDR3aa: CAAAGDTQYF

j_gene: TRBJ1-6
d_gene: TRBD1
v_gene: TRBV27
abundance: .
CDR3nt: TGTGCCAGCACCCTGTCCGGGACAGGGATAGGTTCACCCCTCCACTTT
CDR3aa: CASTLSGTGIGSPLHF

j_gene: TRBJ1-6
d_gene: .
v_gene: TRBV2
abundance: .
CDR3nt: TGTGCCAGCACGGACCGGGCAGAATGGACACCCCTCCACTTT
CDR3aa: CASTDRAEWTPLHF

j_gene: TRBJ1-6
d_gene: .
v_gene: TRBV6-5
abundance: once
CDR3nt: TGTGCCAGCAGTCCTCGGACCCATTCACCCCTCCACTTT
CDR3aa: CASSPRTHSPLHF

j_gene: TRBJ2-3
d_gene: .
v_gene: TRBV2
abundance: .
CDR3nt: TGTGCCAGCCTCACCCCTGACCCCGATACGCAGTATTTT
CDR3aa: CASLTPDPDTQYF

j_gene: TRBJ1-1
d_gene: .
v_gene: TRBV5-4
abundance: .
CDR3nt: TGTGCCAGCAGCGGGGGGTTGGGGCCCATGAACACTGAAGCTTTCTTT
CDR3aa: CASSGGLGPMNTEAFF

j_gene: TRBJ1-2
d_gene: TRBD1
v_gene: TRBV6-5
abundance: .
CDR3nt: TGTGCCAGCAGTATTTTCTCAGACAGGGAAGAGGGCTACACCTTC
CDR3aa: CASSIFSDREEGYTF

j_gene: TRBJ2-1
d_gene: TRBD2
v_gene: TRBV6-4
abundance: .
CDR3nt: TGTGCCAGCAGTGACGATAGCGGGGGGGCTGATGAGCAGTTCTTC
CDR3aa: CASSDDSGGADEQFF

j_gene: TRBJ1-1
d_gene: TRBD1
v_gene: TRBV14
abundance: .
CDR3nt: TGTGCCAGCAGCCAGACAGGGTCCACTGAAGCTTTCTTT
CDR3aa: CASSQTGSTEAFF

j_gene: TRBJ1-1
d_gene: .
v_gene: TRBV7-9
abundance: .
CDR3nt: TGTGCCAGCAGCTTACGGGCAGGGTTAAACACTGAAGCTTTCTTT
CDR3aa: CASSLRAGLNTEAFF

j_gene: TRBJ2-3
d_gene: .
v_gene: TRBV14
abundance: .
CDR3nt: TGTGCCAGCAGCCCAACTAGAGTAACGCTCACCCAAGATACGCAGTATTTT
CDR3aa: CASSPTRVTLTQDTQYF

j_gene: TRBJ1-1
d_gene: .
v_gene: TRBV6-6
abundance: .
CDR3nt: TGTGCCAGCAGTTACTCGCTGGGAAGTACTACTGAAGCTTTCTTT
CDR3aa: CASSYSLGSTTEAFF

j_gene: TRBJ1-1
d_gene: TRBD1
v_gene: TRBV6-6
abundance: .
CDR3nt: TGTGCCAGCAGTTCGGGACAGGGGGCAACTGAAGCTTTCTTT
CDR3aa: CASSSGQGATEAFF

j_gene: TRBJ1-2
d_gene: .
v_gene: TRBV30
abundance: .
CDR3nt: TGTGCCTGGAGTGTCTCAGGACATGATGGCTACACCTTC
CDR3aa: CAWSVSGHDGYTF

j_gene: TRBJ1-2
d_gene: TRBD1
v_gene: TRBV9
abundance: .
CDR3nt: TGTGCCAGCAGCGTAGGGCAGGGGGCCAACTATGGCTACACCTTC
CDR3aa: CASSVGQGANYGYTF

j_gene: TRBJ1-6
d_gene: .
v_gene: TRBV30
abundance: once
CDR3nt: TGTGCCTGGAGTGTACCGGCCCGGGGTTCACCCCTCCACTTT
CDR3aa: CAWSVPARGSPLHF

j_gene: TRBJ1-3
d_gene: TRBD1
v_gene: TRBV2
abundance: .
CDR3nt: TGTGCCAGCATGACAGGGGCGAGCTCTGGAAACACCATATATTTT
CDR3aa: CASMTGASSGNTIYF

j_gene: TRBJ1-2
d_gene: .
v_gene: TRBV6-6
abundance: .
CDR3nt: TGTGCCAGCAGTTACGGGGGGGGCGGGTCTAACTATGGCTACACCTTC
CDR3aa: CASSYGGGGSNYGYTF

j_gene: TRBJ2-7
d_gene: .
v_gene: TRBV4-1
abundance: .
CDR3nt: TGCGCCAGCAGCTACCCGGGACAACGCTACGAGCAGTACTTC
CDR3aa: CASSYPGQRYEQYF

j_gene: TRBJ2-7
d_gene: .
v_gene: TRBV27
abundance: .
CDR3nt: TGTGCCAGCAGTGCGCTCCGGGACGGTGCTTACGAGCAGTACTTC
CDR3aa: CASSALRDGAYEQYF